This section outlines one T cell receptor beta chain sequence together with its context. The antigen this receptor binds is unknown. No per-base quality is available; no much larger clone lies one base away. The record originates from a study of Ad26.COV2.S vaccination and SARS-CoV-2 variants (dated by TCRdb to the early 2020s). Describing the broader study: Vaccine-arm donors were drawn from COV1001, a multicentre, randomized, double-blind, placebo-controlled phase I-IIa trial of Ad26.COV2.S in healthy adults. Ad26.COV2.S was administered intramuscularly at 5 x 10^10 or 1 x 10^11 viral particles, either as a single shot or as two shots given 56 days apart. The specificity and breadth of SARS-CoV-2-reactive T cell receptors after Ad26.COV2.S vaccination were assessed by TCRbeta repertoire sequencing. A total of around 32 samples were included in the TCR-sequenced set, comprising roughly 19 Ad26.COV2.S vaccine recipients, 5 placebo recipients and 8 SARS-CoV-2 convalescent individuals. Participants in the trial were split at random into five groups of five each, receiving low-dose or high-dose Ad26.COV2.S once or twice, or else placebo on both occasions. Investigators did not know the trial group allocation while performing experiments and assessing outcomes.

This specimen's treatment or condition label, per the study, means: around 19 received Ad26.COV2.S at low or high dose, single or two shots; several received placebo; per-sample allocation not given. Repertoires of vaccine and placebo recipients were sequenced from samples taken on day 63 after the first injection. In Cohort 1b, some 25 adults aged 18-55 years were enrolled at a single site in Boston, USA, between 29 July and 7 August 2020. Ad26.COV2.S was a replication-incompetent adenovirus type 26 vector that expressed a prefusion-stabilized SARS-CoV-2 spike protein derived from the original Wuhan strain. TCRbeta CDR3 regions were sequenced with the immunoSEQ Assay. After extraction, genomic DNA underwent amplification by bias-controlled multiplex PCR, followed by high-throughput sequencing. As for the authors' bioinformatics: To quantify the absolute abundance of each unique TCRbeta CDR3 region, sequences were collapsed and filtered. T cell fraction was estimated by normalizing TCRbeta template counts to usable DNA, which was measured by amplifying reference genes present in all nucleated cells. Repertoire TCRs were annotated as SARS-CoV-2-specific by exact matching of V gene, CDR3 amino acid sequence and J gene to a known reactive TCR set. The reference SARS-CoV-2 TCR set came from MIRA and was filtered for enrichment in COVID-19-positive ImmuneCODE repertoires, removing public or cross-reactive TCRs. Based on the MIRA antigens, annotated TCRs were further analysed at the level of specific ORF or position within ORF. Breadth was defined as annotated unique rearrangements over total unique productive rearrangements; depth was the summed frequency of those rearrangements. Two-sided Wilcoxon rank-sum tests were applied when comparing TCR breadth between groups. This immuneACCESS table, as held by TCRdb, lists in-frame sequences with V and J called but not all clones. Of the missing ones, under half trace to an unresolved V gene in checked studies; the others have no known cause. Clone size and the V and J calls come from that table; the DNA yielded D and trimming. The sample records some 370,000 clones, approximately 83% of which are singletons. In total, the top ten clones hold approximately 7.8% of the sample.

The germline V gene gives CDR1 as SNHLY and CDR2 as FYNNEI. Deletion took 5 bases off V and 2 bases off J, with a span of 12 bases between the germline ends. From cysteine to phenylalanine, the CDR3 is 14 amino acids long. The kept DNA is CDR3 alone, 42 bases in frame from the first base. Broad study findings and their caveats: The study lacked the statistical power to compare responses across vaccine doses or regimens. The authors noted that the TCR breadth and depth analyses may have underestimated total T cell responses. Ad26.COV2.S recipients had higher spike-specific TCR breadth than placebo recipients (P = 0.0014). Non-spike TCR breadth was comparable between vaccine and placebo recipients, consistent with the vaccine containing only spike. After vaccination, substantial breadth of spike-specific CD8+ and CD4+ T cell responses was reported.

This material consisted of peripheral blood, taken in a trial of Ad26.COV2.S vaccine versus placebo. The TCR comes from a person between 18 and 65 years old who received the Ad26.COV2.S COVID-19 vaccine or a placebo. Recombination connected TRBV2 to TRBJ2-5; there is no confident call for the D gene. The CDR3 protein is CASSSFVLQETQYF. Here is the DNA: TGTGCCAGCAGTTCTTTTGTTTTACAAGAGACCCAGTACTTC.